This T cell receptor beta chain originates from a study of blood T cell repertoires in COVID-19. Study background: Sample material is recorded as cDNA or gDNA derived from T cells, B-cell-depleted T cells, or PBMCs.

Method: immunoSEQ multiplex PCR; TCRdb's copy keeps in-frame clones and lacks some. Of 300,000 or so clones in the sample, roughly nine tenths were seen once. CDR3 length equals 15 residues. The germline V and J ends were trimmed by 8 bases and 0 bases, with 17 bases remaining between them. CDR1 and CDR2 (germline): SQVTM, ANQGSEA. This sequence originates from a woman under 40 with COVID-19, enrolled during active disease. Sample: peripheral blood. The chain is built from TRBV29-1 and TRBJ2-1; D is ambiguous. In DNA form, the CDR3 reads TGCAGCACAGAACTCGTAAGCAGCTCCTACAATGAGCAGTTCTTC. Protein sequence: CSTELVSSSYNEQFF.